A selection of T cell receptor beta chains follows, all from one sample in a study of blood T cell repertoires in COVID-19. Clones were sequenced by immunoSEQ multiplex PCR, and TCRdb holds only the in-frame ones, with some missing. The sample carries 200,000 to 250,000 clones, 70% to 85% recorded once. Specimen: peripheral blood. These receptors originate from a woman aged 80 or over with acute or convalescent COVID-19. Both conserved end residues are trimmed from each CDR3. Each record gives: V gene, J gene, clone size, CDR3 length, CDR3 protein. The size of a clone is reported for some rows only, either as once, few or many, or as a class for expanded clones.

V: TRBV4-2; J: TRBJ1-2; size: -; length: 13; CDR3: ASSQENRGYYGYT
V: TRBV9; J: TRBJ1-2; size: once; length: 13; CDR3: ASSAGTGGTVGYT
V: TRBV24-1; J: TRBJ2-1; size: -; length: 11; CDR3: ATSDRTSGRQF
V: TRBV18; J: TRBJ2-5; size: -; length: 11; CDR3: ASSPPGAETQY
V: TRBV2; J: TRBJ1-1; size: -; length: 14; CDR3: ASSRGIGQGSTEAF
V: TRBV11-2; J: TRBJ1-1; size: -; length: 12; CDR3: ASSPRQVQAEAF
V: TRBV4-2; J: TRBJ2-7; size: few; length: 13; CDR3: ASSQAGQGMYEQY
V: TRBV6-2/TRBV6-3; J: TRBJ1-2; size: -; length: 13; CDR3: ASSSRTTRGYGYT
V: TRBV18; J: TRBJ1-2; size: -; length: 13; CDR3: ASSPTGGANYGYT
V: TRBV9; J: TRBJ2-2; size: once; length: 13; CDR3: ASSVVQDNTGELF
V: TRBV10-2; J: TRBJ2-7; size: -; length: 11; CDR3: ASMLADSGEQY
V: TRBV7-2; J: TRBJ2-1; size: -; length: 13; CDR3: ASSLVLVGGGEQF
V: TRBV6-6; J: TRBJ2-1; size: -; length: 13; CDR3: ASIPASSGNNEQF
V: TRBV4-2; J: TRBJ1-6; size: -; length: 14; CDR3: ASSQFTGGVNSPLH
V: TRBV6-2/TRBV6-3; J: TRBJ1-4; size: -; length: 13; CDR3: ASSRDSATNEKLF
V: TRBV4-2; J: TRBJ2-5; size: -; length: 12; CDR3: ASSPRTSTETQY
V: TRBV30; J: TRBJ1-3; size: -; length: 12; CDR3: AWSQQGSGNTIY
V: TRBV4-1; J: TRBJ1-2; size: once; length: 12; CDR3: ASSQVETPGYYT
V: TRBV15; J: TRBJ2-2; size: -; length: 13; CDR3: ATSRDPRVAGELF
V: TRBV7-2; J: TRBJ2-2; size: -; length: 16; CDR3: ASSLELLAGGGTGELF
V: TRBV7-3; J: TRBJ1-1; size: -; length: 15; CDR3: ASSLTGALGDTTEAF
V: TRBV28; J: TRBJ1-5; size: -; length: 13; CDR3: ASTRVGGTDQPQH
V: TRBV7-2; J: TRBJ2-3; size: -; length: 14; CDR3: ASSLVYIPSTDTQY
V: TRBV5-1; J: TRBJ1-1; size: -; length: 13; CDR3: ASSPRGGGGTEAF
V: TRBV28; J: TRBJ1-2; size: -; length: 13; CDR3: ASSLPGQGDNGYT
V: TRBV3-1/TRBV3-2; J: TRBJ2-5; size: -; length: 15; CDR3: ASSRRTRDRGGETQY
V: TRBV6-1; J: TRBJ1-3; size: -; length: 10; CDR3: ASSERGNTIY
V: TRBV10-3; J: TRBJ2-1; size: -; length: 13; CDR3: ATGTSGRAEGEQF
V: TRBV6-1; J: TRBJ1-1; size: -; length: 14; CDR3: ASSEAWGVGNTEAF
V: TRBV4-3; J: TRBJ1-2; size: once; length: 12; CDR3: ASSHPEPRNGYT
V: TRBV18; J: TRBJ2-5; size: -; length: 13; CDR3: ASSTGTGDQETQY
V: TRBV7-2; J: TRBJ2-7; size: -; length: 12; CDR3: ASSLDPGNYEQY
V: TRBV3-1/TRBV3-2; J: TRBJ2-7; size: -; length: 13; CDR3: ASSQFRRGFYEQY
V: TRBV9; J: TRBJ2-1; size: -; length: 14; CDR3: ASSPRWDRGRNEQF
V: TRBV9; J: TRBJ1-1; size: -; length: 13; CDR3: ASSVGTGGFPEAF
V: TRBV12-3/TRBV12-4; J: TRBJ1-5; size: -; length: 10; CDR3: ASSSIPQPQH
V: TRBV7-2; J: TRBJ2-1; size: -; length: 13; CDR3: ASSLDRGFYNEQF
V: TRBV5-1; J: TRBJ2-1; size: -; length: 15; CDR3: ASSGRTSGTSYNEQF
V: TRBV25-1; J: TRBJ2-1; size: -; length: 11; CDR3: ASRLVGGGGQF
V: TRBV5-1; J: TRBJ1-5; size: few; length: 13; CDR3: ASSLEGGFNQPQH
V: TRBV28; J: TRBJ2-7; size: -; length: 12; CDR3: ASSNSGTGRKQY
V: TRBV5-6; J: TRBJ2-7; size: -; length: 13; CDR3: ASSLGQGLSYEQY
V: TRBV13; J: TRBJ2-1; size: once; length: 15; CDR3: ASSPIRLAGTDNEQF
V: TRBV7-2; J: TRBJ2-7; size: -; length: 12; CDR3: ASSPTGTLYEQY
V: TRBV5-5; J: TRBJ1-4; size: -; length: 13; CDR3: ASSLGQGGNEKLF
V: TRBV19; J: TRBJ1-5; size: -; length: 11; CDR3: ASRDRLHQPQH
V: TRBV27; J: TRBJ2-5; size: -; length: 12; CDR3: ASSPYRGHETQY
V: TRBV6-5; J: TRBJ1-2; size: -; length: 13; CDR3: ASSYVQGRSYGYT
V: TRBV12-3/TRBV12-4; J: TRBJ2-5; size: -; length: 11; CDR3: ASSAGQMETQY
V: TRBV5-1; J: TRBJ2-1; size: -; length: 13; CDR3: ASNKLAGGQNEQF
V: TRBV12-3/TRBV12-4; J: TRBJ1-3; size: -; length: 11; CDR3: ASSRNSGNTIY
V: TRBV7-2; J: TRBJ1-3; size: -; length: 15; CDR3: ASSSDSRLSLGNTIY